This is a list of T cell receptor beta chains from one sample in a study of blood T cells in healthy people across ages. TCRdb ran MiXCR on the 5' RACE reads and lists one entry per CDR3 protein. The sample yields hundreds of thousands of distinct CDR3 sequences, 32% seen once. Specimen: blood. The receptors stem from a woman of 80 years or more in good health. Both conserved end residues are trimmed from each CDR3. Clone size is not always given. Where it is, it says once, few, many or a class for expanded clones.

V gene | clone size | CDR3 protein
TRBV7-2 | . | ASSLGGQAAQETQY
TRBV30 | . | AWSPGTEQY
TRBV5-1 | many | ASSLSFGGEYNEQF
TRBV7-3 | many | ASSRDSLVQF
TRBV7-2 | . | ASSLAPGYGNEAF
TRBV10-3 | . | AIRAGGSGANVLT
TRBV27 | . | ASNAPRPNYGYT
TRBV9 | . | ASSVTWRPGTDTQY
TRBV7-2 | many | ASSHGLVGYEQY
TRBV7-6 | many | ASSMETGVVSYT
TRBV7-9 | few | ASSLVAGRYGYT
TRBV27 | few | ASRTDRANSPLH
TRBV6-6 | many | ASSYRGYQETQY
TRBV7-3 | . | ASSFWTEDTQY
TRBV7-2 | . | ASSGGGSNNEQF
TRBV6-2/TRBV6-3 | many | ASSYTGQYIQY
TRBV28 | many | ASSFTRLNIQY
TRBV6-2/TRBV6-3 | many | ASSYRDSQY
TRBV11-3 | few | ASSFGWDRNTGELF
TRBV7-8 | many | ASSSRVGNTNYGYT
TRBV29-1 | . | SVEARQGSNYGYT
TRBV7-9 | many | ASSLRTSGPSTDTQY
TRBV12-3/TRBV12-4 | . | ASAPVNTEAF
TRBV6-5 | many | ASSRQGGGMNTEAF
TRBV12-3/TRBV12-4 | many | ASSPTGPNEKLF
TRBV20-1 | few | SAPTSGAGTQY
TRBV10-3 | few | AISEAVVETQY
TRBV5-1 | many | ASSLPPGQGAYEQY
TRBV20-1 | few | SARPGQGGRRSPLH
TRBV27 | . | ASSLSGYSGNTRY
TRBV5-1 | many | ASTTAGGPSYEQY
TRBV7-9 | many | ASSSPTGRGTQY
TRBV6-7 | . | ASSYWTSGSQIFYEQY